These 17 T cell receptor beta chains originate from one sample sequenced in a study of cytomegalovirus exposure and HLA in healthy donors. Researchers ran the PCR with 60 Vbeta and 13 Jbeta primers. TCRdb's table, derived via immunoSEQ multiplex PCR, lists solely in-frame clones and lacks some. This repertoire shows about 180,000 clones, 55% to 75% found once; its top ten account for 2% to 2.5%. The sequenced sample was PBMCs. These receptors all come from a human donor in good health.

The V gene is TRBV19, the J gene TRBJ1-6, with D maybe TRBD1 (5 bases). Germline lookup yields CDR1 LNHDA and CDR2 SQIVND (reference sequence). The ends were cut back, 3 bases at V and 9 bases at J, with 12 bases in the middle. This CDR3 comprises 14 residues. Written as DNA, the CDR3 is TGTGCCAGTAGTATCGGAGGGGACGGTTCACCCCTCCACTTT. Residues: CASSIGGDGSPLHF.

The chain has TRBV7-8 and TRBJ2-3; D is possibly TRBD1 (6 bases). The CDR3 contains 15 residues. Trimming took off 5 bases at V and 2 bases at J, with 14 bases between the two ends. Germline V gene data show CDR1 as SGHVS and CDR2 as FQNEAQ. The CDR3 is CASSKDRTYTDTQYF. Here the CDR3 DNA reads TGTGCCAGCAGCAAAGACAGGACCTACACAGATACGCAGTATTTT.

This clone was found once. The chain recombines TRBV7-3 with TRBJ2-1, with 9 bases fitting TRBD2. Looked up from germline, CDR1 is SGHTA and CDR2 is FQGTGA. V was pared by 2 bases and J by 15 bases, with 5 bases of the junction left unmatched. This CDR3 spans 12 amino acids. In DNA, the CDR3 is TGTGCCAGCAGCTTAGGCGGGGGGGCAAGGTTCTTC. Translating it yields CASSLGGGARFF. The full variable domain, completed using reference TRBV7-3 and TRBJ2-1, is GAGVSQTPSNKVTEKGKYVELRCDPISGHTALYWYRQSLGQGPEFLIYFQGTGAADDSGLPNDRFFAVRPEGSVSTLKIQRTERGDSAVYLCASSLGGGARFFGPGTRLTVL.

This clone was counted only a few times. The chain has TRBV4-1 and TRBJ1-6, with D perhaps matching TRBD1 (6 bases). The CDR3 loop spans 14 amino acids. From germline, CDR1 is MGHRA and CDR2 YSYEKL. Trimming shortened V by 4 bases and J by 4 bases, and 8 bases separated the two germline ends. In DNA, the CDR3 is TGCGCCAGCAGCCTAGGACAGTATAATTCACCCCTCCACTTT. Its protein is CASSLGQYNSPLHF.

Of note for this clone: The junction shows a germline mismatch at one end, possibly a read error. J is TRBJ2-1 and V is TRBV7-7; 12 bases fit TRBD1. CDR1 is SSHAT, CDR2 FNYEAQ, per germline (reference sequence). CDR3 length equals 14 residues. DNA of the CDR3: TGTGCTAGCAGCACGGGACAGGGGGCCAATGAGCAGTTCTTC. This encodes CASSTGQGANEQFF.

This sequence joins TRBV30 and TRBJ1-2; D is unresolved. Between the trimmed V and J ends, which lost 2 bases and 8 bases, there was a span of 15 bases. CDR1 is GTSNPN, CDR2 SVGIG, per germline (reference sequence). CDR3 length equals 13 residues. In nucleotides, the CDR3 is TGTGCCTGGAGTCCGGACTGGGCTGGGGGCTACACCTTC. Translated: CAWSPDWAGGYTF.

This clone was seen more than once but under ten times. Within the sample, other DNA sequences also encode this same CDR3. The chain employs TRBV6-4 and TRBJ2-3; TRBD2 is a possible D gene (7 bases). The germline CDR1 and CDR2 sequences are MRHNA and SNTAGT. This CDR3 spans 14 amino acids. Trimming removed 0 bases at V and 4 bases at J, with 8 bases between. CDR3 coding DNA: TGTGCCAGCAGTGACTCCGGGGGGCCAGATACGCAGTATTTT. Protein sequence: CASSDSGGPDTQYF.

This clone was seen a single time. The genes are TRBV4-2 and TRBJ2-1, with D hard to call. Looked up from germline, CDR1 is LGHNA and CDR2 is YNFKEQ. This CDR3 is 15 amino acids long. V lost 1 base and J 3 bases, leaving 10 bases between the germline ends. Here the CDR3 DNA reads TGTGCCAGCAGCCAAGCTCGTCCAGACTACAATGAGCAGTTCTTC. This encodes CASSQARPDYNEQFF.

On this clone itself: One end of the junction does not line up with germline, which may come from a read error. This chain uses TRBV7-7 with TRBJ2-1; a weak D match, TRBD2 (7 bases). The CDR3 runs 15 residues. CDR1 SSHAT and CDR2 FNYEAQ come from the germline V gene (reference sequence). The CDR3, as DNA: TGTGCTAGCAGTCCTTCTCGTGGGGGGGCCGGCGAGCAGTTCTTC. Amino acid sequence: CASSPSRGGAGEQFF. Combining the CDR3 with reference TRBV7-7 and TRBJ2-1 gives the whole variable domain GAGVSQSPRYKVTKRGQDVTLRCDPISSHATLYWYQQALGQGPEFLTYFNYEAQPDKSGLPSDRFSAERPEGSISTLTIQRTEQRDSAMYRCASSPSRGGAGEQFFGPGTRLTVL.

This chain joins TRBV13 and TRBJ1-1; D gene ambiguous. This CDR3 comprises 12 residues. The V and J ends lost 4 bases and 5 bases respectively, with 8 bases between them. Germline V CDR1 and CDR2: PRHDT, FYEKMQ (reference sequence). CDR3 amino acids: CASSSGLTEAFF. The CDR3 DNA follows: TGTGCCAGCAGCTCCGGGTTGACTGAAGCTTTCTTT.

CDR3 sequence: CASGVGQGHRNTIYF. The CDR3 coding sequence is TGTGCCAGCGGTGTCGGACAGGGGCACCGAAACACCATATATTTT. The chain joins TRBV6-1 to TRBJ1-3, with 9 bases fitting TRBD1. This CDR3 spans 15 amino acids. The junction had 10 bases not matched to a gene; V was cut back by 8 bases and J by 5 bases. CDR1 and CDR2 from the germline V gene are MNHNS and SASEGT.

The rearrangement uses TRBV25-1 and TRBJ2-5; 7 positions agree with TRBD2. CDR1 and CDR2 (germline): MGHDK, SYGVNS. Losses at the gene ends were 1 base for V and 4 bases for J; bases not matched to a gene: 9. The CDR3 runs 16 residues. The CDR3 here is CASSEWLGGSGETQYF. The CDR3, as DNA: TGTGCCAGCAGTGAATGGCTGGGAGGGTCGGGAGAGACCCAGTACTTC.

This clone was counted a few times. The chain employs TRBV4-1 and TRBJ2-7; maybe TRBD2 (5 bases). Trimming pared 1 base from V and 0 bases from J, leaving 10 bases between. CDR1 and CDR2 (germline): MGHRA, YSYEKL. The CDR3 sequence is 15 residues long. The CDR3 DNA reads as TGCGCCAGCAGCCAAGTGTCGGGGAGCTCCTACGAGCAGTACTTC. Translating gives CASSQVSGSSYEQYF.

This clone was counted only a few times. The rearrangement joins TRBV6-4 to TRBJ1-5; 10 positions agree with TRBD1. CDR1 is MRHNA and CDR2 is SNTAGT in the germline V gene. The J segment lost 6 bases and the V segment lost 2 bases, leaving 4 bases of the junction unmatched. This CDR3 has 15 amino acids. The CDR3, as DNA: TGTGCCAGCAGTGACGGGACAGGGGTGACTCAGCCCCAGCATTTT. Translated: CASSDGTGVTQPQHF.

The J gene is TRBJ2-1, the V gene TRBV4-2, with 9 positions matching TRBD2. Germline V CDR1 and CDR2: LGHNA, YNFKEQ. V lost 4 bases to trimming and J lost 1 base; unmatched junction nucleotides: 5. CDR3 length: 16 amino acids. CDR3 sequence reads: CASSLERGESYNEQFF. In nucleotides, the CDR3 is TGTGCCAGCAGCCTAGAGCGGGGGGAATCCTACAATGAGCAGTTCTTC.

V usage is TRBV15 and J usage is TRBJ2-1; TRBD2 is a possible D gene (6 bases). The CDR3 covers 18 residues. The germline gives CDR1 LNHNV, CDR2 YYDKDF (reference sequence). The V end lost 0 bases, the J end lost 7 bases, and 22 bases lay between the germline ends. In nucleotides, the CDR3 is TGTGCCACCAGCAGAGATCTGCCCGGGACTGGGACCCCAAATGAGCAGTTCTTC. It specifies CATSRDLPGTGTPNEQFF.

The chain employs TRBV5-1 and TRBJ2-3, with 8 bases identical to TRBD2. The CDR3 is made up of 17 amino acids. Germline V gene data show CDR1 as SGHRS and CDR2 as YFSETQ. The J segment lost 1 base and the V segment lost 5 bases, leaving 12 bases of the junction unmatched. The chain's CDR3 is CASRSGGQTWGTDTQYF. As DNA, the CDR3 is TGCGCCAGCAGGAGCGGGGGCCAGACCTGGGGCACAGATACGCAGTATTTT.